Sequencing of this T cell receptor beta chain was carried out in a study of cytomegalovirus exposure and HLA in healthy donors. Study-wide points: CMV serostatus was the sole immune exposure data available. One later analysis reportedly identified an Asian-associated ancestry cluster that showed fewer N-insertions than the roughly 600-donor mean.

Participants comprised healthy donors of bone marrow. Details on this clone: The antigen remains unidentified.

In the PCR, 60 Vbeta and 13 Jbeta primers were used. Original processing methods: Later reanalysis found 80 million or so unique TCR beta chains, roughly 9.9 million of them shared. Sequencing used immunoSEQ multiplex PCR; TCRdb keeps in-frame clones, though not all of them. V, J and clone size are taken as reported in that table, and D and trimming were inferred from the DNA itself. This table has 120,000 to 150,000 clones, roughly 85% appearing once. The sample taken for sequencing was PBMCs. This TCR was sampled from a male donor in good health and CMV-seronegative.

For the CDR3, the DNA is TGTGCCAGCTCCCTAGGATCAACGGGGGGGCACACAGATACGCAGTATTTT. Translated, it gives CASSLGSTGGHTDTQYF. The chain recombines TRBV2 with TRBJ2-3, with 8 bases identical to TRBD2. CDR1 SNHLY and CDR2 FYNNEI come from the germline V gene. The CDR3 sequence is 17 residues long. With V trimmed by 8 bases and J by 2 bases, 15 bases remained unmatched.